Listed below are T cell receptor beta chains from one sample, sequenced in a study of T cell responses to AZD1222 COVID-19 vaccine. Repertoires were generated with immunoSEQ multiplex PCR, while TCRdb's copy carries only in-frame clones and drops some. The sample yields about 150,000 clones, around 89% seen once. This material consisted of peripheral blood, taken on day 0 of AZD1222 vaccination. These receptors were collected from an adult in good health. Both conserved end residues are part of each CDR3. Each record gives: D gene, V gene, clone size, J gene, CDR3 protein, CDR3 DNA. A D gene is named only where the DNA matches it firmly. Clone size is stated in some rows and not others, as once, few, many or a class when expanded.

>-|TRBV7-2|-|TRBJ2-1
CASSLARGYEQFF
TGTGCCAGCAGCTTAGCTAGGGGCTATGAGCAGTTCTTC
>TRBD1|TRBV6-5|once|TRBJ1-1
CASIDRGRLDEAFF
TGTGCCAGCATAGACAGGGGGCGTTTGGATGAAGCTTTCTTT
>-|TRBV11-2|-|TRBJ2-1
CASSFDYNEQFF
TGTGCCAGCAGCTTCGACTACAATGAGCAGTTCTTC
>-|TRBV5-4|-|TRBJ1-3
CASSLDQALSGNTIYF
TGTGCCAGCAGCTTGGATCAGGCGCTCTCTGGAAACACCATATATTTT
>-|TRBV6-5|-|TRBJ1-5
CASSYSFKSNQPQHF
TGTGCCAGCAGTTACTCTTTCAAGAGCAATCAGCCCCAGCATTTT
>-|TRBV28|once|TRBJ1-3
CASSIRSGDSGNTIYF
TGTGCCAGCAGCATCCGATCAGGGGACTCTGGAAACACCATATATTTT
>TRBD1|TRBV19|-|TRBJ1-4
CASSRQGATKLFF
TGTGCCAGTAGCAGACAGGGGGCTACTAAACTGTTTTTT
>-|TRBV28|-|TRBJ2-1
CASSQLQSAFF
TGTGCCAGCAGCCAACTACAATCTGCGTTCTTC
>TRBD2|TRBV7-2|few|TRBJ2-2
CASNRLAGGRELFF
TGTGCCAGCAACCGACTAGCGGGGGGAAGGGAGCTGTTTTTT
>-|TRBV5-1|-|TRBJ2-6
CASSLVSGANVLTF
TGCGCCAGCAGCTTGGTGTCCGGGGCCAACGTCCTGACTTTC
>-|TRBV5-4|-|TRBJ1-1
CASSRPPGKGDTEAFF
TGTGCCAGCAGCCGACCCCCGGGAAAGGGCGACACTGAAGCTTTCTTT
>-|TRBV7-8|-|TRBJ1-1
CASTPDRSVMNTEAFF
TGTGCCAGCACCCCCGATCGGTCAGTCATGAACACTGAAGCTTTCTTT
>TRBD1|TRBV4-1|-|TRBJ1-1
CASSPTTGGTEAFF
TGCGCCAGCAGCCCCACCACAGGGGGGACTGAAGCTTTCTTT
>-|TRBV11-3|once|TRBJ2-1
CASSLSNSGTYNEQFF
TGTGCCAGCAGCTTATCCAATAGCGGTACCTACAATGAGCAGTTCTTC
>-|TRBV20-1|-|TRBJ1-2
CSASEGSYGYTF
TGCAGTGCTAGTGAGGGATCCTATGGCTACACCTTC
>-|TRBV25-1|-|TRBJ1-2
CASSESASGRILTYGYTF
TGTGCCAGCAGTGAATCTGCTTCCGGGAGAATCCTTACCTATGGCTACACCTTC
>TRBD1|TRBV9|-|TRBJ1-1
CASSVDRDTEAFF
TGTGCCAGCAGCGTGGACAGGGACACTGAAGCTTTCTTT
>TRBD1|TRBV7-9|-|TRBJ2-2
CASRKGQGVNTGELFF
TGTGCCAGCAGAAAGGGACAGGGGGTTAACACCGGGGAGCTGTTTTTT
>-|TRBV7-9|-|TRBJ2-1
CASSPWVEQYSLHQFF
TGTGCCAGCAGCCCTTGGGTAGAGCAATATTCCTTACATCAGTTCTTC
>-|TRBV18|-|TRBJ1-1
CASSPTGRQAFF
TGTGCCAGCTCACCGACAGGTCGGCAAGCTTTCTTT
>TRBD2|TRBV5-1|-|TRBJ2-7
CASSVPLAGQSYEQYF
TGCGCCAGCAGCGTACCCCTAGCGGGGCAATCCTACGAGCAGTACTTC
>-|TRBV5-1|-|TRBJ1-4
CASSLDRLEKLFF
TGCGCCAGCAGCTTGGACAGGCTCGAAAAACTGTTTTTT
>TRBD2|TRBV28|-|TRBJ2-5
CASSLASGATHQETQYF
TGTGCCAGCAGTTTGGCTAGCGGAGCCACCCACCAAGAGACCCAGTACTTC
>-|TRBV25-1|-|TRBJ1-6
CASSEYGGLNSPLHF
TGTGCCAGCAGTGAATATGGGGGCCTTAATTCACCCCTCCACTTT
>-|TRBV19|many|TRBJ2-7
CASKAGVQTYEQYF
TGTGCCAGTAAGGCAGGGGTCCAGACCTACGAGCAGTACTTC
>-|TRBV5-8|-|TRBJ2-7
CASSLRGTYEQYF
TGTGCCAGCAGCTTACGGGGGACCTACGAGCAGTACTTC
>TRBD2|TRBV5-1|-|TRBJ2-1
CASSSLAGSGEGQFF
TGCGCCAGCAGCTCCTTAGCGGGTTCGGGAGAGGGGCAGTTCTTC
>TRBD1|TRBV7-9|-|TRBJ1-1
CASSFDRGTEAFF
TGTGCCAGCAGTTTTGACAGGGGCACTGAAGCTTTCTTT
>TRBD1|TRBV6-6|-|TRBJ1-2
CASSSLTQGAYGYTF
TGTGCCAGCAGTTCCTTGACCCAGGGGGCCTATGGCTACACCTTC
>TRBD2|TRBV18|-|TRBJ2-7
CASAPSSGRTDEQYF
TGTGCCAGCGCTCCTTCTAGCGGGAGGACCGACGAGCAGTACTTC
>-|TRBV7-3|-|TRBJ2-3
CASSFQSTDTQYF
TGTGCCAGCAGCTTCCAGAGCACAGATACGCAGTATTTT
>-|TRBV5-1|-|TRBJ2-1
CASSLNSNEQFF
TGCGCCAGCAGCTTAAACTCTAATGAGCAGTTCTTC
>-|TRBV5-1|-|TRBJ2-1
CASSLGQHEQFF
TGCGCCAGCAGCTTGGGGCAGCATGAGCAGTTCTTC
>-|TRBV19|-|TRBJ1-6
CASSPARRGLTPLHF
TGTGCCAGTAGTCCTGCCAGAAGGGGATTGACACCCCTCCACTTT
>TRBD1|TRBV9|-|TRBJ2-3
CASSVRDRGADTQYF
TGTGCCAGCAGCGTAAGGGACAGGGGAGCCGATACGCAGTATTTT
>-|TRBV18|-|TRBJ1-1
CASSLRGVRMEYTEAFF
TGTGCCAGCTCACTACGGGGGGTAAGGATGGAGTACACTGAAGCTTTCTTT
>-|TRBV27|-|TRBJ1-6
CASGWKSDGNSPLHF
TGTGCCAGCGGCTGGAAGTCGGACGGTAATTCACCCCTCCACTTT
>-|TRBV6-2/TRBV6-3|-|TRBJ2-1
CASSYSGNRGKAGVDEQFF
TGTGCCAGCAGTTACTCGGGGAACAGGGGGAAAGCGGGAGTAGATGAGCAGTTCTTC
>TRBD2|TRBV7-9|-|TRBJ2-7
CASSSTTSGSAYEQYF
TGTGCCAGCAGCTCAACGACTAGCGGGAGCGCCTACGAGCAGTACTTC
>-|TRBV5-1|-|TRBJ2-7
CASSEQGNDEQYF
TGCGCCAGCAGCGAACAGGGAAACGACGAGCAGTACTTC
>-|TRBV18|-|TRBJ1-3
CASSRIDSMAPSGNTIYF
TGTGCCAGCTCACGGATCGACAGCATGGCCCCCTCTGGAAACACCATATATTTT
>TRBD1|TRBV7-9|-|TRBJ1-1
CASSKNRGEAFF
TGTGCCAGCAGCAAAAACAGGGGTGAAGCTTTCTTT